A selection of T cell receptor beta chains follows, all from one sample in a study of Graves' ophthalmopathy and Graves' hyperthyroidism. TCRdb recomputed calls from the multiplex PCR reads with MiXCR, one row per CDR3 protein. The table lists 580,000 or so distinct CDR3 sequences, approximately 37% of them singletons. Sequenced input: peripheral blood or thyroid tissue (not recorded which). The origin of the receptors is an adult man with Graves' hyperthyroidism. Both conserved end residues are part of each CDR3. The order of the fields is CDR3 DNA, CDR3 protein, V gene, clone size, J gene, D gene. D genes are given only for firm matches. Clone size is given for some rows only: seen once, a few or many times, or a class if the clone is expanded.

CDR3 DNA: TGTGCCAGCAGGCAGGGGTCTGGGGCCAACGTCCTGGCTTTC
CDR3 protein: CASRQGSGANVLAF
V gene: TRBV7-3
clone size: .
J gene: TRBJ2-6
D gene: .

CDR3 DNA: TGTGCCAGCAGTCGGGGGGACAGGGGGACGGAGGAGACCCAGTACTTC
CDR3 protein: CASSRGDRGTEETQYF
V gene: TRBV6-5
clone size: few
J gene: TRBJ2-5
D gene: TRBD1

CDR3 DNA: TGCGCCAGCAGTTTTCAGGGGCATAATTCACCCCTCCACTTT
CDR3 protein: CASSFQGHNSPLHF
V gene: TRBV5-1
clone size: many
J gene: TRBJ1-6
D gene: .

CDR3 DNA: TGTGCCAGCAGGGGACAGCGCCTGAGCTCTGGAAACACCATATATTTT
CDR3 protein: CASRGQRLSSGNTIYF
V gene: TRBV6-5
clone size: .
J gene: TRBJ1-3
D gene: TRBD1

CDR3 DNA: TGTGCCAGCAGAGGGACAGGGGGTAAGGGCTATCAGCCCCAGCATTTT
CDR3 protein: CASRGTGGKGYQPQHF
V gene: TRBV2
clone size: many
J gene: TRBJ1-5
D gene: TRBD1

CDR3 DNA: TGCAGTGCTAGAGAGGCAGCGAACACCGGGGAGCTGTTTTTT
CDR3 protein: CSAREAANTGELFF
V gene: TRBV20-1
clone size: many
J gene: TRBJ2-2
D gene: .

CDR3 DNA: TGCAGTGCTGGCCGGGACAGGGGGAGAGTATCTCGCGAGCAGTACTTC
CDR3 protein: CSAGRDRGRVSREQYF
V gene: TRBV20-1
clone size: many
J gene: TRBJ2-7
D gene: TRBD1

CDR3 DNA: TGTGCCAGCAGTTCTCGGAGAGCGGGGAACACTGAAGCTTTCTTT
CDR3 protein: CASSSRRAGNTEAFF
V gene: TRBV27
clone size: .
J gene: TRBJ1-1
D gene: .

CDR3 DNA: TGTGCCAGCCAGCGGGGGGCTCACACCGGGGAGCTGTTTTTT
CDR3 protein: CASQRGAHTGELFF
V gene: TRBV5-6
clone size: many
J gene: TRBJ2-2
D gene: TRBD2

CDR3 DNA: TGTGCCAGCAGCTTCCAGAACAGGGGCCATGAGCAGTTCTTC
CDR3 protein: CASSFQNRGHEQFF
V gene: TRBV7-8
clone size: few
J gene: TRBJ2-1
D gene: TRBD1

CDR3 DNA: TGTGCCAGCAGCTTACGGGCTAGCAGGGAGACCCAGTACTTC
CDR3 protein: CASSLRASRETQYF
V gene: TRBV7-8
clone size: many
J gene: TRBJ2-5
D gene: .

CDR3 DNA: TGTGCCACCAGTGTGGGGAACACTGAAGCTTTCTTT
CDR3 protein: CATSVGNTEAFF
V gene: TRBV24-1
clone size: many
J gene: TRBJ1-1
D gene: .